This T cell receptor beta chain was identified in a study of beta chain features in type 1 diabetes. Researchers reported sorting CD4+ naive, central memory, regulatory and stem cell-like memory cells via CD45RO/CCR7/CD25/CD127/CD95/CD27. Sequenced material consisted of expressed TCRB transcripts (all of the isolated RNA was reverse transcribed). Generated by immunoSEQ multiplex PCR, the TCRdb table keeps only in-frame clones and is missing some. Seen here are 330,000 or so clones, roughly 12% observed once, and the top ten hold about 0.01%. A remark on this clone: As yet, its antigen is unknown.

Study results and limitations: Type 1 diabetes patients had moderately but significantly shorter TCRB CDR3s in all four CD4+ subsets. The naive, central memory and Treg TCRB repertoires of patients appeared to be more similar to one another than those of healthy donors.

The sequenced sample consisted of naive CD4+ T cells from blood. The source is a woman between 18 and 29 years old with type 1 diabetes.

In DNA form, the CDR3 reads TGTGCCAGCAGTCCCCAGGGGCAGGGCGTGGACACCCAGTACTTC. It encodes CASSPQGQGVDTQYF. The chain joins TRBV28 to TRBJ2-5; TRBD1 is a possible D gene (6 bases). V was trimmed by 5 bases and J by 8 bases, leaving 21 bases between them. This CDR3 has 15 residues. Germline V CDR1 and CDR2: MDHEN, SYDVKM.